One and the same sample provided the 19 T cell receptor beta chains below, sequenced in a study of T-cell memory formation after mild COVID-19. TCRdb called the 5' RACE reads again in MiXCR, with one record for every CDR3 protein. The sample holds about 190,000 distinct CDR3 sequences, around 17% seen once. Sample: PBMCs or a T cell subset sorted from them (not recorded which). The receptors stem from an adult woman who had mild COVID-19 (a few samples of this study predate the infection). Cell type and time point are not known.

This rearrangement joins TRBV5-8 to TRBJ2-2, with D possibly TRBD1 on 5 matching bases. The V end was cut by 2 bases, the J end by 7 bases, with 9 bases between. CDR1 is SGHTS, CDR2 YDEGEE, per germline. The CDR3 runs 13 residues. CDR3 region: CASSFGRDGELFF. The DNA for the CDR3 is TGTGCCAGCAGCTTCGGCAGGGACGGGGAGCTGTTTTTT.

This clonotype was observed a handful of times. The V call is TRBV6-5, the J call TRBJ2-7; D unresolved. This CDR3 comprises 15 residues. Germline-derived CDR1 and CDR2 are MNHEY and SVGAGI. V was pared by 6 bases and J by 3 bases, with 18 bases between. CDR3 nucleotide sequence: TGTGCCAGCAGCAGCCCACGACTGGTGAACTACGAGCAGTACTTC. Translated, it gives CASSSPRLVNYEQYF.

This clonotype was counted only a few times. This chain connects TRBV29-1 to TRBJ2-7, with 9 bases fitting TRBD1. V was pared by 4 bases and J by 5 bases, with 12 bases of the junction left unmatched. This CDR3 has 15 amino acids. CDR1 SQVTM and CDR2 ANQGSEA come from the germline V gene. The CDR3 bases are TGCAGCGTTGGGCTCTCCGGGACAGGGCAGGACGAGCAGTACTTC. It specifies CSVGLSGTGQDEQYF.

There are a few counts of this clonotype. The chain links TRBV5-1 to TRBJ2-5, with D maybe TRBD2 (6 bases). The germline CDR1 and CDR2 sequences are SGHRS and YFSETQ. Trimming cost V 3 bases and J 4 bases, with 13 bases left between them. This CDR3 has 14 residues. CDR3 nucleotides: TGCGCCAGCAGCTCCCCTGGGAGGATAGAGACCCAGTACTTC. As protein: CASSSPGRIETQYF.

This clonotype has a handful of counts. The V and J genes are TRBV12-3 or TRBV12-4 and TRBJ2-7; 8 nucleotides align to TRBD1. The J segment lost 6 bases and the V segment lost 4 bases, leaving 11 bases of the junction unmatched. The CDR3 has 15 amino acids. CDR3 DNA: TGTGCCAGCAGTTCCCAAGCCAGGGGGCTTGGCGAGCAGTACTTC. Protein: CASSSQARGLGEQYF.

This clonotype came up many times. This chain connects TRBV5-1 to TRBJ2-3; D is ambiguous. The V and J ends lost 4 bases and 1 base respectively, with 7 bases between them. CDR1 is SGHRS and CDR2 is YFSETQ in the germline V gene. The CDR3 consists of 13 residues. CDR3 DNA sequence: TGCGCCAGCAGCCTACACCGCACAGATACGCAGTATTTT. Translating gives CASSLHRTDTQYF.

This clonotype was seen a few times. The chain joins TRBV28 to TRBJ2-1, with a weak D call TRBD2 (6 bases). V lost 8 bases, J lost 2 bases, and 16 bases lay in between. The germline V gene encodes CDR1 MDHEN and CDR2 SYDVKM. The CDR3 is 15 residues long. CDR3 sequence reads: CASRKYGGTYNEQFF. The CDR3, as DNA: TGTGCCAGCCGAAAATACGGGGGAACCTACAATGAGCAGTTCTTC.

This clonotype appeared a few times. The chain employs TRBV12-3 or TRBV12-4 and TRBJ2-1; TRBD2 might be the D (5 bases). V gave up 6 bases and J gave up 5 bases, with 14 bases separating them. The CDR3 is made up of 14 amino acids. The CDR3 is CASSSGLGNNEQFF. The CDR3 DNA follows: TGTGCCAGCAGCTCCGGACTGGGGAACAATGAGCAGTTCTTC.

This clonotype was observed a few times. The chain employs TRBV6-5 and TRBJ2-5, with 8 bases matching TRBD2. J lost 6 bases, V lost 0 bases, and 9 bases had no gene match. The CDR3 loop spans 16 amino acids. Germline V gives CDR1 MNHEY, CDR2 SVGAGI. The CDR3 sequence: CASSYSSGRARKTQYF. CDR3 bases: TGTGCCAGCAGTTACTCTTCCGGGAGGGCCAGGAAGACCCAGTACTTC.

This clonotype showed up many times. The rearrangement uses TRBV29-1 and TRBJ1-3; D not certain. This CDR3 is built from 14 residues. From germline, CDR1 is SQVTM and CDR2 ANQGSEA. V was pared by 5 bases and J by 0 bases, with 11 bases between. CDR3 region: CSVNLGNSGNTIYF. For the CDR3, the DNA is TGCAGCGTTAATCTAGGTAACTCTGGAAACACCATATATTTT.

This clonotype has more than one count but fewer than ten. The J gene is TRBJ1-2, the V gene TRBV20-1; possibly TRBD1 for D (5 bases). Germline-derived CDR1 and CDR2 are DFQATT and SNEGSKA (reference sequence). The CDR3 sequence is 13 residues long. V lost 3 bases and J lost 4, with 12 bases in between. The DNA for the CDR3 is TGCAGTGCTAGCCGCGGGGCTGGCTATGGCTACACCTTC. It specifies CSASRGAGYGYTF.

The rearrangement joins TRBV9 to TRBJ1-3, with D tentatively TRBD1 (6 bases). V lost 0 bases and J 2 bases, leaving 18 bases between the germline ends. This CDR3 comprises 18 residues. Germline CDR1 is SGDLS and CDR2 is YYNGEE. The CDR3 nucleotides read TGTGCCAGCAGCGTAGGGCGCTTTGGGGGGCTCACTGGAAACACCATATATTTT. It is translated as CASSVGRFGGLTGNTIYF.

V gene TRBV12-3 or TRBV12-4 combines with J gene TRBJ2-1, with TRBD2 matching over 13 bases. The CDR3 totals 19 residues. With V trimmed by 4 bases and J by 5 bases, 14 bases remained unmatched. As DNA, the CDR3 is TGTGCCAGCAGTTCCATTGGGAGGGGGACTAGCGGGGCCAACAATGAGCAGTTCTTC. Translated: CASSSIGRGTSGANNEQFF.

The chain recombines TRBV12-3 or TRBV12-4 with TRBJ1-4, with TRBD1 matching over 9 bases. The trim removed 4 bases at V and 7 bases at J, leaving 7 bases unmatched. CDR3 size: 15 residues. The CDR3: CASSSRTGVGEKLFF. For the CDR3, the DNA is TGTGCCAGCAGTTCGCGGACAGGGGTGGGTGAAAAACTGTTTTTT.

This chain uses TRBV20-1 with TRBJ1-1; no clear D. The ends were cut back, 2 bases at V and 3 bases at J, with 16 bases in the middle. The germline CDR1 and CDR2 sequences are DFQATT and SNEGSKA (reference sequence). This CDR3 is built from 15 residues. The CDR3, as DNA: TGCAGTGCTAGATCAAGTGGCAGGACTTACACTGAAGCTTTCTTT. It translates to CSARSSGRTYTEAFF.

This clonotype showed up just a few times. The CDR3 protein is CASSLAPAGPYEQYF. The CDR3 DNA reads TGTGCCAGCAGCCTTGCACCGGCCGGGCCCTACGAGCAGTACTTC. This chain links TRBV14 with TRBJ2-7; no clear D. CDR3 length: 15 amino acids. The germline V gene encodes CDR1 SGHDN and CDR2 FVKESK. V lost 4 bases to trimming and J lost 2 bases, with 15 bases between them.

V usage is TRBV5-1 and J usage is TRBJ2-2, with D unclear. V lost 6 bases and J 5 bases, leaving 11 bases between the germline ends. This CDR3 region has 13 residues. CDR1 and CDR2 (germline): SGHRS, YFSETQ. The CDR3 protein is CASTLDATGELFF. The DNA for the CDR3 is TGCGCCAGCACCCTCGACGCTACCGGGGAGCTGTTTTTT.

The chain uses TRBV15 and TRBJ2-7; 7 positions agree with TRBD1. The CDR3 runs 15 residues. The junction had 4 bases not matched to a gene; V was cut back by 0 bases and J by 2 bases. Germline assignment: CDR1 LNHNV and CDR2 YYDKDF (reference sequence). The CDR3 here is CATSRDQGVAYEQYF. CDR3 DNA: TGTGCCACCAGCAGAGATCAGGGGGTGGCCTACGAGCAGTACTTC.

In its sample, this clonotype was seen a few times. The CDR3 DNA sequence: TGTGCCACCAGTGATCCCGGGACAGCCGCCACAGATACGCAGTATTTT. Translating it yields CATSDPGTAATDTQYF. V usage is TRBV24-1 and J usage is TRBJ2-3; 7 positions agree with TRBD1. Per the germline V gene, CDR1 is KGHDR and CDR2 is SFDVKD. The ends lost 3 bases at V and 2 bases at J; junction bases unmatched: 7. This CDR3 contains 16 residues.